This is a list of T cell receptor beta chains from one sample in a study of blood T cell repertoires in COVID-19. Sequencing was performed with immunoSEQ multiplex PCR; in TCRdb, only in-frame clones are kept and a portion is missing. Of about 94,000 clones detected, about 86% appear once; the ten largest clones hold 6.3%. Sequencing was performed on peripheral blood. These receptor sequences come from a man in his 60s with acute or convalescent COVID-19. The CDR3 runs from the conserved cysteine through the conserved F or W. Each record gives: V gene, J gene, CDR3 protein.

TRBV3-1/TRBV3-2,TRBJ2-1,CASSQPGTGNNEQFF
TRBV10-3,TRBJ1-2,CAIGGQGENYGYTF
TRBV7-3,TRBJ1-6,CASREHDNSPLHF
TRBV2,TRBJ1-5,CASNYQEEQPQHF
TRBV7-2,TRBJ1-2,CASSLSGQGNGYTF
TRBV5-4,TRBJ2-2,CASSTQGVHTGELFF
TRBV6-5,TRBJ2-5,CASVRDRRETQYF
TRBV29-1,TRBJ1-2,CSVETGRNYGYTF
TRBV4-2,TRBJ2-7,CASSQERGTGGDEQYF
TRBV11-2,TRBJ2-1,CASSLGSSEQFF
TRBV29-1,TRBJ2-2,CSVAGRGPGELFF
TRBV19,TRBJ2-2,CASTLDRGIPGELFF
TRBV7-2,TRBJ2-5,CASSWGKLAPETQYF
TRBV5-1,TRBJ1-6,CASSPTSGYNSPLHF
TRBV10-1,TRBJ1-5,CASSESREGQPQHF
TRBV29-1,TRBJ1-2,CSVVDREFGYTF
TRBV9,TRBJ2-5,CASSGLAGGPQETQYF
TRBV4-1,TRBJ2-3,CASSLMGLGQNADTQYF
TRBV21-1,TRBJ2-3,CASSGRGGGALGDTQYF
TRBV5-6,TRBJ1-2,CASSRMDRYYGYTF
TRBV3-1/TRBV3-2,TRBJ1-2,CASSLTGGVGYGYTF
TRBV12-3/TRBV12-4,TRBJ2-1,CASSLALGNEQFF
TRBV4-1,TRBJ2-1,CASSQSRGGAFEQFF
TRBV19,TRBJ1-2,CASSMVADYGYTF
TRBV11-1,TRBJ2-1,CASSLGDGSSYNEQFF
TRBV7-3,TRBJ2-1,CASSSGGLHNEQFF
TRBV5-5,TRBJ1-4,CASRVGGGNEKLFF
TRBV19,TRBJ1-5,CASSDRGLQPQHF
TRBV5-1,TRBJ2-7,CASSLGEQGISYEQYF
TRBV30,TRBJ1-4,CAWSVGTQNEKLFF
TRBV7-9,TRBJ1-5,CASSQAATGGNQPQHF
TRBV7-2,TRBJ1-2,CASSLGQGRGYTF
TRBV12-5,TRBJ1-6,CASGFETSNSPLHF
TRBV18,TRBJ1-3,CASSQQENTIYF
TRBV2,TRBJ1-2,CASSGTGFLRANYGYTF
TRBV11-3,TRBJ2-7,CASRGRGGIAYEQYF
TRBV4-1,TRBJ1-2,CASSPGDSSYGYTF
TRBV30,TRBJ1-2,CAWSQGSYGYTF
TRBV19,TRBJ2-3,CASSPTGAPTDTQYF
TRBV4-3,TRBJ1-4,CASSQEVPGTAINEKLFF
TRBV12-3/TRBV12-4,TRBJ2-7,CASSPPSVYEQYF
TRBV9,TRBJ1-2,CASSTSTGSYGYTF
TRBV21-1,TRBJ2-1,CASSTQSSRGNEQFF
TRBV5-5,TRBJ1-2,CASSIDGTLSFMYGYTF
TRBV30,TRBJ1-2,CAWSLRGYGYTF
TRBV11-2,TRBJ1-1,CASSYGPGTDIDTEAFF
TRBV12-3/TRBV12-4,TRBJ1-3,CASSTGQGNTIYF
TRBV11-2,TRBJ1-1,CASSLRSQGGRTEAFF
TRBV11-2,TRBJ1-5,CASSSLRDREKKGGQPQHF
TRBV28,TRBJ2-7,CASSFDSGDYEQYF
TRBV5-4,TRBJ2-5,CASSKRTGGRETQYF
TRBV6-5,TRBJ1-2,CASSYSDISGYTF
TRBV29-1,TRBJ1-2,CSVGGAGTSGYTF